What follows are 2 T cell receptor beta chains derived from one specimen sequenced in a study of shared T cell receptors in the human thymus. Assay used: immunoSEQ multiplex PCR; TCRdb lists only in-frame clones, some missing. The repertoire includes over 650,000 clones, about 89% of them detected once, and roughly 0.0089% sits in the top ten. The same data also contributed to another study, on human thymus T cells.

The sequenced sample consisted of thymocytes. Every receptor here comes from a boy under two years old with a congenital heart defect.

The CDR3: CATSRGGVGGRGTEAFF. As DNA, the CDR3 is TGTGCCACCAGCCGAGGGGGGGTGGGCGGTCGAGGTACTGAAGCTTTCTTT. This chain uses TRBV15 with TRBJ1-1; D perhaps matches TRBD1 (6 bases). Trimming took off 5 bases at V and 5 bases at J, with 24 bases between the two ends. Per germline, CDR1 LNHNV and CDR2 YYDKDF (reference sequence). This CDR3 spans 17 amino acids.

The rearrangement joins TRBV13 to TRBJ1-4; no reliable D call. This CDR3 comprises 14 residues. V gave up 5 bases and J gave up 8 bases, with 15 bases separating them. Germline V CDR1 and CDR2: PRHDT, FYEKMQ (reference sequence). The CDR3: CASSQTNQREKLFF. In nucleotides, the CDR3 is TGTGCCAGCAGCCAGACTAACCAACGAGAAAAACTGTTTTTT.